The clone carrying this T cell receptor (beta chain) was recorded at least ten times. The antigen is undetermined. Individual cDNA molecules received unique molecular identifiers. TCRdb reprocessed the 5' RACE reads via MiXCR and lists one record per CDR3 protein. The table records 15,000 to 25,000 distinct CDR3 sequences, over 4% of them present only once. This CDR3 has 16 residues. Germline V CDR1 and CDR2: KGHSH, LQKENI. Trimming pared 4 bases from V and 2 bases from J, leaving 15 bases between. The sample comes from a study of early T cells in non-severe SARS-CoV-2 infection. Study-level information: Sequencing of bulk RNA from unsorted whole blood was done, without chain pairing.

Broader study findings: Anti-spike CD8 responses were favored in VDJdb matching, and private and CD4 specificities were missed.

The chain combines TRBV18 with TRBJ1-3; unclear D gene. Input material: whole blood. This clonotype was obtained from an adult who was a healthcare worker with PCR-confirmed SARS-CoV-2 infection or an uninfected control (not recorded which). The CDR3 here is CASSQSVAATGNTIYF. As DNA, the CDR3 is TGTGCCAGCTCACAATCGGTGGCAGCCACTGGAAACACCATATATTTT. Based on the CDR3 plus reference TRBV18 and TRBJ1-3, the full variable domain is NAGVMQNPRHLVRRRGQEARLRCSPMKGHSHVYWYRQLPEEGLKFMVYLQKENIIDESGMPKERFSAEFPKEGPSILRIQQVVRGDSAAYFCASSQSVAATGNTIYFGEGSWLTVV.